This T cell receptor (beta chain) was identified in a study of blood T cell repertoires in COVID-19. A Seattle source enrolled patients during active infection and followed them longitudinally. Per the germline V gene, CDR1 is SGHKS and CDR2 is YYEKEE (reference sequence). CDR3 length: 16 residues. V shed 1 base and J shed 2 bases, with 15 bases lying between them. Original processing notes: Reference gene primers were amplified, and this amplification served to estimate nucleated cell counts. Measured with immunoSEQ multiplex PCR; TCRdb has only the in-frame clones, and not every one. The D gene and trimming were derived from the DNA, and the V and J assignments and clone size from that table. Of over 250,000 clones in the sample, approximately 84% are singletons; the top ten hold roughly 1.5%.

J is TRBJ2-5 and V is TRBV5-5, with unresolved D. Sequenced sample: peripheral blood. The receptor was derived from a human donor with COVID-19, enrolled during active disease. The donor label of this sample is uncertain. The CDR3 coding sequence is TGTGCCAGCAGCTTGTCAGTCGGAGTTGGGCAAGAGACCCAGTACTTC. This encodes CASSLSVGVGQETQYF.